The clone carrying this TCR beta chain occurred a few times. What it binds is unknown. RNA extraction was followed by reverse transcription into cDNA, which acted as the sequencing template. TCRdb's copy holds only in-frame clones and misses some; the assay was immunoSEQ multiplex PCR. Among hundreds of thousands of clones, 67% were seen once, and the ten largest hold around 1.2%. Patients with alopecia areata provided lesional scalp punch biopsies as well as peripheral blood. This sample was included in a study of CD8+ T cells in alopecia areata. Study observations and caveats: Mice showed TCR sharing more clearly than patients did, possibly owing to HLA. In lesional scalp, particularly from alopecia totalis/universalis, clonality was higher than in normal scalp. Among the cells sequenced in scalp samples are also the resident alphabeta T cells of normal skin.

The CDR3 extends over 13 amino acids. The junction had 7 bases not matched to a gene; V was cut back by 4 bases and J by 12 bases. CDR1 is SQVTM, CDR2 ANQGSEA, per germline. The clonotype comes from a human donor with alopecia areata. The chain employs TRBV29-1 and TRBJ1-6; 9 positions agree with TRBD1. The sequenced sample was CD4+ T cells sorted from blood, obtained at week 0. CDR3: CSVGWDRVGPLHF. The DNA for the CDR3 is TGCAGCGTTGGTTGGGACAGGGTTGGACCCCTCCACTTT.